This section outlines one T cell receptor beta chain sequence together with its context. The target antigen is unknown. This entry comes from a study of T cell responses to AZD1222 COVID-19 vaccine. Overall study findings and caveats: No day 14 peak samples; only post-peak repertoires were characterized. Vaccination with two AZD1222 doses was followed by a rise in Spike-specific TCR breadth and depth.

CDR3 length: 14 residues. Germline V lookup: CDR1 LGHNA, CDR2 YSLEER. Unmatched junction bases numbered 1, after V lost 2 bases and J lost 5 bases. Profiled with immunoSEQ multiplex PCR; TCRdb holds only in-frame clones, not every one. The repertoire holds about 160,000 clones, with 94% as singletons. The chain joins TRBV4-3 to TRBJ2-7; TRBD2 agrees at 12 bases. The sequenced sample was peripheral blood, obtained 28 days after the second AZD1222 dose. The receptor was isolated from an adult who received the AZD1222 COVID-19 vaccine. The CDR3 DNA reads TGCGCCAGCAGCCAACTAGCGGGAGGGCACGAGCAGTACTTC. Encoded protein: CASSQLAGGHEQYF.